The 21 T cell receptor beta chains given below trace back to one sample, sequenced in a study of T-cell memory formation after mild COVID-19. TCRdb analysed the 5' RACE reads with MiXCR anew, one entry per CDR3 protein. The table includes 350,000 or so distinct CDR3 sequences, approximately 22% detected once. Material: PBMCs or a T cell subset sorted from them (not recorded which). The receptors derive from a man between 18 and 35 years old who had mild COVID-19 (a few samples of this study predate the infection). Cell type and time point are not known.

The chain recombines TRBV7-2 with TRBJ2-7; 7 bases line up with TRBD2. The CDR3 runs 13 residues. Losses at the gene ends were 8 bases for V and 2 bases for J; bases not matched to a gene: 6. Germline V CDR1 and CDR2: SGHTA, FQGNSA. CDR3 amino acids: CASRWGGTYEQYF. DNA for the CDR3: TGTGCCAGCCGGTGGGGGGGAACCTACGAGCAGTACTTC. Using reference TRBV7-2 and TRBJ2-7 for the parts outside the CDR3, the full variable domain is GAGVSQSPSNKVTEKGKDVELRCDPISGHTALYWYRQSLGQGLEFLIYFQGNSAPDKSGLPSDRFSAERTGGSVSTLTIQRTQQEDSAVYLCASRWGGTYEQYFGPGTRLTVT.

The V and J genes are TRBV5-1 and TRBJ1-6; D is unclear. Trimming took off 1 base at V and 9 bases at J, with 17 bases between the two ends. This CDR3 has 16 residues. CDR1 and CDR2 (germline): SGHRS, YFSETQ. CDR3 sequence: CASSLLQVGSSSPLHF. DNA for the CDR3: TGCGCCAGCAGCTTGCTCCAGGTGGGGAGTAGTTCACCCCTCCACTTT.

This clonotype was observed a few times. The chain is built from TRBV11-2 and TRBJ2-1; 7 bases line up with TRBD2. CDR1 and CDR2 (germline): SGHAT, FQNNGV. CDR3 length equals 16 residues. V lost 5 bases, J lost 0 bases, and 7 bases stayed unmatched. This chain's CDR3 is CASSRMGGSSYNEQFF. DNA of the CDR3: TGTGCCAGCAGCCGGATGGGGGGGAGCTCCTACAATGAGCAGTTCTTC.

The rearrangement joins TRBV20-1 to TRBJ1-1; tentative D call: TRBD1 (5 bases). CDR1 DFQATT and CDR2 SNEGSKA come from the germline V gene (reference sequence). Trimming cost V 0 bases and J 4 bases, with 21 bases left between them. The CDR3 runs to 17 residues. The DNA of the CDR3 is TGCAGTGCTAGAGATGCCGCAGGGACGAGGTTTAGCACTGAAGCTTTCTTT. Protein product: CSARDAAGTRFSTEAFF.

This clonotype was seen just once. This may arise from a read error, as a much more abundant clone is one base away. The chain is built from TRBV4-3 and TRBJ2-7, with D perhaps TRBD1 or TRBD2 (5 bases each). Germline CDR1 is LGHNA and CDR2 is YSLEER. The CDR3 spans 18 residues. The CDR3 sequence is CDSSQDLITGTASYEQYF. The CDR3 nucleotides read TGCGACAGCAGCCAAGATTTAATTACCGGGACGGCTTCCTACGAGCAGTACTTC.

V gene TRBV12-3 or TRBV12-4 combines with J gene TRBJ1-5; D unresolved. The CDR3 runs to 12 residues. The ends were cut back, 6 bases at V and 5 bases at J, with 8 bases in the middle. The CDR3 spells CASRGSYQPQHF. CDR3 DNA: TGTGCCAGCAGGGGGTCGTATCAGCCCCAGCATTTT.

There are a few counts of this clonotype. V is TRBV7-8 and J is TRBJ2-7; 7 bases are a match to TRBD1. Trimming at V came to 2 bases and at J to 3 bases, leaving 7 bases not matched to a gene. Germline-derived CDR1 and CDR2 are SGHVS and FQNEAQ. The CDR3 covers 15 residues. The CDR3 DNA follows: TGTGCCAGCAGCTTAACCTGGCAGGGGGTCTACGAGCAGTACGTC. It yields the protein CASSLTWQGVYEQYV.

This clonotype was seen only a few times. The chain combines TRBV6-5 with TRBJ1-1; possibly TRBD1 for D (6 bases). The germline CDR1 and CDR2 sequences are MNHEY and SVGAGI. Trimming stripped 0 bases from V and 4 bases from J, with 15 bases between. CDR3 length equals 16 residues. The CDR3 DNA follows: TGTGCCAGCAGTTACTCAGCTTCGGGGGCTGGCACTGAAGCTTTCTTT. Protein product: CASSYSASGAGTEAFF.

V and J are TRBV4-3 and TRBJ1-3, with D possibly being TRBD1 (5 bases). CDR1 is LGHNA and CDR2 is YSLEER in the germline V gene. This CDR3 has 17 residues. Trimming shortened V by 1 base and J by 0 bases, and 13 bases separated the two germline ends. The CDR3, as DNA: TGCGCCAGCAGCCAAGGTGGGGGAAGGGGCTCTGGAAACACCATATATTTT. Translated: CASSQGGGRGSGNTIYF.

The chain joins TRBV7-2 to TRBJ1-3; maybe TRBD1 (5 bases). The ends were cut back, 2 bases at V and 7 bases at J, with 12 bases in the middle. This CDR3 has 14 amino acids. Per the germline V gene, CDR1 is SGHTA and CDR2 is FQGNSA. CDR3: CASSLSGTVNTIYF. In DNA form, the CDR3 reads TGTGCCAGCAGCTTATCCGGGACGGTCAACACCATATATTTT.

This sequence joins TRBV5-1 and TRBJ1-4; 10 nucleotides align to TRBD1. The CDR3 length is 15 residues. Germline lookup yields CDR1 SGHRS and CDR2 YFSETQ. V dropped 0 bases and J dropped 10; count of bases not matched to a gene: 6. CDR3 loop: CASSLDGTGEVKLFF. The CDR3 DNA reads TGCGCCAGCAGCTTGGATGGGACAGGGGAAGTAAAACTGTTTTTT. The full variable domain, in which reference TRBV5-1 and TRBJ1-4 provide the parts outside the CDR3, is KAGVTQTPRYLIKTRGQQVTLSCSPISGHRSVSWYQQTPGQGLQFLFEYFSETQRNKGNFPGRFSGRQFSNSRSEMNVSTLELGDSALYLCASSLDGTGEVKLFFGSGTQLSVL.

V gene TRBV12-3 or TRBV12-4 combines with J gene TRBJ2-3, with 7 bases lining up with TRBD1. The J segment lost 2 bases and the V segment lost 2 bases, leaving 4 bases of the junction unmatched. CDR3 length: 15 amino acids. CDR3 protein: CASSLRGPPTDTQYF. CDR3 sequence (DNA): TGTGCCAGCAGTTTAAGGGGGCCCCCCACAGATACGCAGTATTTT.

This clonotype was seen many times. CDR3 DNA: TGTGCCAGCAGCTTAGCCCACTCGACAGGGAACGAGCAGTACTTC. This gives the protein CASSLAHSTGNEQYF. V and J are TRBV7-9 and TRBJ2-7; the match to TRBD1 covers 7 bases. The germline V gene encodes CDR1 SEHNR and CDR2 FQNEAQ (reference sequence). The CDR3 is made up of 15 amino acids. With 0 bases clipped from V and 5 bases from J, the junction kept 7 bases outside the gene matches.

The rearrangement links TRBV20-1 to TRBJ1-4; perhaps TRBD1 as D (5 bases). Between the trimmed V and J ends, which lost 1 base and 7 bases, there was a span of 10 bases. CDR3 length: 13 amino acids. Germline V gene data show CDR1 as DFQATT and CDR2 as SNEGSKA (reference sequence). The CDR3 sequence is CSARVGGSEKLFF. In DNA form, the CDR3 reads TGCAGTGCTAGAGTTGGGGGAAGTGAAAAACTGTTTTTT.

The gene calls are TRBV18 and TRBJ2-7; D ambiguous. Between the trimmed V and J ends, which lost 2 bases and 2 bases, there was a span of 7 bases. CDR3 size: 13 residues. CDR1 is KGHSH, CDR2 LQKENI, per germline. The CDR3 region has the DNA TGTGCCAGCTCACCAATGCGAGCCTACGAGCAGTACGTC. It is translated as CASSPMRAYEQYV.

This clonotype was observed a few times. The chain links TRBV10-1 to TRBJ2-3; unclear D gene. Germline V gene data show CDR1 as WNHNN and CDR2 as SYGVQD (reference sequence). Trimming removed 2 bases at V and 2 bases at J, with 8 bases between. The CDR3 runs to 14 residues. CDR3 amino acids: CASSENMITDTQYF. The CDR3 coding sequence is TGCGCCAGCAGTGAGAACATGATCACAGATACGCAGTATTTT.

The J gene is TRBJ2-7, the V gene TRBV7-8, with D unresolved. This CDR3 contains 14 residues. Trimming cost V 0 bases and J 3 bases, with 9 bases left between them. CDR1 is SGHVS and CDR2 is FQNEAQ in the germline V gene. For the CDR3, the DNA is TGTGCCAGCAGCTTAGCAGTTCCCATCTACGAGCAGTACGTC. This translates into CASSLAVPIYEQYV.

There are a few counts of this clonotype. The J gene is TRBJ1-5, the V gene TRBV6-1; TRBD1 might be the D (6 bases). CDR1 and CDR2 (germline): MNHNS, SASEGT. The CDR3 spans 14 residues. V gave up 3 bases and J gave up 6 bases, with 12 bases separating them. The CDR3 DNA follows: TGTGCCAGCAGTGATGGGGGGCGCATTCAGCCCCAGCATTTT. Residues: CASSDGGRIQPQHF.

In this sample, this clonotype turned up a few times. The chain has TRBV7-2 and TRBJ1-5; D gene uncertain. This CDR3 region has 13 residues. Germline values: CDR1 SGHTA, CDR2 FQGNSA. The ends were cut back, 4 bases at V and 1 base at J, with 5 bases in the middle. The CDR3 DNA reads as TGTGCCAGCAGCTCCTGGAGCAATCAGCCCCAGCATTTT. It encodes CASSSWSNQPQHF.

This clonotype was seen ten or more times. The chain carries TRBV12-3 or TRBV12-4 and TRBJ1-1, with D possibly matching TRBD1 (5 bases). Between the trimmed V and J ends, which lost 3 bases and 3 bases, there was a span of 8 bases. CDR3 size: 13 residues. The CDR3 region has the DNA TGTGCCAGCAGTTTGCGGGGGGACACTGAAGCTTTCTTT. Its translation is CASSLRGDTEAFF.

The chain's CDR3 is CASGNLRGNIQYF. The DNA of the CDR3 is TGTGCCAGCGGTAACCTCAGGGGCAACATTCAGTACTTC. J is TRBJ2-4 and V is TRBV12-3 or TRBV12-4, with D maybe TRBD1 (6 bases). The CDR3 length is 13 residues. The germline V and J ends were trimmed by 8 bases and 7 bases, with 15 bases remaining between them.